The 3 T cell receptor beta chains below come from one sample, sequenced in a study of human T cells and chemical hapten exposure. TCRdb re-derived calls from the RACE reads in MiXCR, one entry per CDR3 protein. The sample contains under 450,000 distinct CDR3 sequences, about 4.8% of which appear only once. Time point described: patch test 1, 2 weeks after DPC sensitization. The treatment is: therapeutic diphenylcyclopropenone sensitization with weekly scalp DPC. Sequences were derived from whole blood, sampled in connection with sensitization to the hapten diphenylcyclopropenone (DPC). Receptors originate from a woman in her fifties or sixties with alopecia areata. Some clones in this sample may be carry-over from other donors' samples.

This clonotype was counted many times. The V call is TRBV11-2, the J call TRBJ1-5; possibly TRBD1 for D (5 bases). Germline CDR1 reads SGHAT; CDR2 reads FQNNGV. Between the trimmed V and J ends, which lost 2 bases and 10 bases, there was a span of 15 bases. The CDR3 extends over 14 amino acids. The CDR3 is CASSLSGGLSPQHF. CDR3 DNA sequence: TGTGCCAGCAGCTTAAGTGGGGGACTAAGCCCCCAGCATTTT.

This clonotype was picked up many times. CDR3: CASSLVGTSLGTDTQYF. CDR3 bases: TGCGCCAGCAGCTTGGTAGGGACTAGCCTAGGCACAGATACGCAGTATTTT. This chain links TRBV5-1 with TRBJ2-3, with 9 bases lining up with TRBD2. This CDR3 region has 17 residues. Germline CDR1 is SGHRS and CDR2 is YFSETQ. V lost 0 bases and J lost 1; bases outside the gene matches: 6.

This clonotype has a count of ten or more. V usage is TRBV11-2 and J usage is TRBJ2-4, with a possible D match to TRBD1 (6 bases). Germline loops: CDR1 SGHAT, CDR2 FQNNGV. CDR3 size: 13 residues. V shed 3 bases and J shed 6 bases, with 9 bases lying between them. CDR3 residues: CASSFGQLNIQYF. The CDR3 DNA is TGTGCCAGCAGCTTCGGACAGTTAAACATTCAGTACTTC.